Detailed here is one T cell receptor beta chain. Its cognate antigen is unknown. The germline V gene has CDR1 SGHTA and CDR2 FQGNSA. This CDR3 region has 14 residues. Unmatched junction bases numbered 7, after V lost 5 bases and J lost 7 bases. The data were taken from a study of cytomegalovirus exposure and HLA in healthy donors. Study results and caveats: Rare TCR sequences dominated, though some public TCRs recurred in many donors. The classifier reportedly diagnosed cytomegalovirus status with high specificity and sensitivity.

Libraries were prepared by immunoSEQ multiplex PCR; TCRdb keeps only in-frame clonotypes and omits some of them. The table shows 100,000 to 120,000 clones, with more than 90% occurring only once. This sequence originates from a woman under 30 in good health and CMV-seronegative. The specimen was PBMCs. V is TRBV7-2 and J is TRBJ1-4; 7 bases are shared with TRBD1. CDR3 in DNA: TGTGCCAGCAGCCCGAGACAGGGTGGTGAAAAACTGTTTTTT. As protein: CASSPRQGGEKLFF.